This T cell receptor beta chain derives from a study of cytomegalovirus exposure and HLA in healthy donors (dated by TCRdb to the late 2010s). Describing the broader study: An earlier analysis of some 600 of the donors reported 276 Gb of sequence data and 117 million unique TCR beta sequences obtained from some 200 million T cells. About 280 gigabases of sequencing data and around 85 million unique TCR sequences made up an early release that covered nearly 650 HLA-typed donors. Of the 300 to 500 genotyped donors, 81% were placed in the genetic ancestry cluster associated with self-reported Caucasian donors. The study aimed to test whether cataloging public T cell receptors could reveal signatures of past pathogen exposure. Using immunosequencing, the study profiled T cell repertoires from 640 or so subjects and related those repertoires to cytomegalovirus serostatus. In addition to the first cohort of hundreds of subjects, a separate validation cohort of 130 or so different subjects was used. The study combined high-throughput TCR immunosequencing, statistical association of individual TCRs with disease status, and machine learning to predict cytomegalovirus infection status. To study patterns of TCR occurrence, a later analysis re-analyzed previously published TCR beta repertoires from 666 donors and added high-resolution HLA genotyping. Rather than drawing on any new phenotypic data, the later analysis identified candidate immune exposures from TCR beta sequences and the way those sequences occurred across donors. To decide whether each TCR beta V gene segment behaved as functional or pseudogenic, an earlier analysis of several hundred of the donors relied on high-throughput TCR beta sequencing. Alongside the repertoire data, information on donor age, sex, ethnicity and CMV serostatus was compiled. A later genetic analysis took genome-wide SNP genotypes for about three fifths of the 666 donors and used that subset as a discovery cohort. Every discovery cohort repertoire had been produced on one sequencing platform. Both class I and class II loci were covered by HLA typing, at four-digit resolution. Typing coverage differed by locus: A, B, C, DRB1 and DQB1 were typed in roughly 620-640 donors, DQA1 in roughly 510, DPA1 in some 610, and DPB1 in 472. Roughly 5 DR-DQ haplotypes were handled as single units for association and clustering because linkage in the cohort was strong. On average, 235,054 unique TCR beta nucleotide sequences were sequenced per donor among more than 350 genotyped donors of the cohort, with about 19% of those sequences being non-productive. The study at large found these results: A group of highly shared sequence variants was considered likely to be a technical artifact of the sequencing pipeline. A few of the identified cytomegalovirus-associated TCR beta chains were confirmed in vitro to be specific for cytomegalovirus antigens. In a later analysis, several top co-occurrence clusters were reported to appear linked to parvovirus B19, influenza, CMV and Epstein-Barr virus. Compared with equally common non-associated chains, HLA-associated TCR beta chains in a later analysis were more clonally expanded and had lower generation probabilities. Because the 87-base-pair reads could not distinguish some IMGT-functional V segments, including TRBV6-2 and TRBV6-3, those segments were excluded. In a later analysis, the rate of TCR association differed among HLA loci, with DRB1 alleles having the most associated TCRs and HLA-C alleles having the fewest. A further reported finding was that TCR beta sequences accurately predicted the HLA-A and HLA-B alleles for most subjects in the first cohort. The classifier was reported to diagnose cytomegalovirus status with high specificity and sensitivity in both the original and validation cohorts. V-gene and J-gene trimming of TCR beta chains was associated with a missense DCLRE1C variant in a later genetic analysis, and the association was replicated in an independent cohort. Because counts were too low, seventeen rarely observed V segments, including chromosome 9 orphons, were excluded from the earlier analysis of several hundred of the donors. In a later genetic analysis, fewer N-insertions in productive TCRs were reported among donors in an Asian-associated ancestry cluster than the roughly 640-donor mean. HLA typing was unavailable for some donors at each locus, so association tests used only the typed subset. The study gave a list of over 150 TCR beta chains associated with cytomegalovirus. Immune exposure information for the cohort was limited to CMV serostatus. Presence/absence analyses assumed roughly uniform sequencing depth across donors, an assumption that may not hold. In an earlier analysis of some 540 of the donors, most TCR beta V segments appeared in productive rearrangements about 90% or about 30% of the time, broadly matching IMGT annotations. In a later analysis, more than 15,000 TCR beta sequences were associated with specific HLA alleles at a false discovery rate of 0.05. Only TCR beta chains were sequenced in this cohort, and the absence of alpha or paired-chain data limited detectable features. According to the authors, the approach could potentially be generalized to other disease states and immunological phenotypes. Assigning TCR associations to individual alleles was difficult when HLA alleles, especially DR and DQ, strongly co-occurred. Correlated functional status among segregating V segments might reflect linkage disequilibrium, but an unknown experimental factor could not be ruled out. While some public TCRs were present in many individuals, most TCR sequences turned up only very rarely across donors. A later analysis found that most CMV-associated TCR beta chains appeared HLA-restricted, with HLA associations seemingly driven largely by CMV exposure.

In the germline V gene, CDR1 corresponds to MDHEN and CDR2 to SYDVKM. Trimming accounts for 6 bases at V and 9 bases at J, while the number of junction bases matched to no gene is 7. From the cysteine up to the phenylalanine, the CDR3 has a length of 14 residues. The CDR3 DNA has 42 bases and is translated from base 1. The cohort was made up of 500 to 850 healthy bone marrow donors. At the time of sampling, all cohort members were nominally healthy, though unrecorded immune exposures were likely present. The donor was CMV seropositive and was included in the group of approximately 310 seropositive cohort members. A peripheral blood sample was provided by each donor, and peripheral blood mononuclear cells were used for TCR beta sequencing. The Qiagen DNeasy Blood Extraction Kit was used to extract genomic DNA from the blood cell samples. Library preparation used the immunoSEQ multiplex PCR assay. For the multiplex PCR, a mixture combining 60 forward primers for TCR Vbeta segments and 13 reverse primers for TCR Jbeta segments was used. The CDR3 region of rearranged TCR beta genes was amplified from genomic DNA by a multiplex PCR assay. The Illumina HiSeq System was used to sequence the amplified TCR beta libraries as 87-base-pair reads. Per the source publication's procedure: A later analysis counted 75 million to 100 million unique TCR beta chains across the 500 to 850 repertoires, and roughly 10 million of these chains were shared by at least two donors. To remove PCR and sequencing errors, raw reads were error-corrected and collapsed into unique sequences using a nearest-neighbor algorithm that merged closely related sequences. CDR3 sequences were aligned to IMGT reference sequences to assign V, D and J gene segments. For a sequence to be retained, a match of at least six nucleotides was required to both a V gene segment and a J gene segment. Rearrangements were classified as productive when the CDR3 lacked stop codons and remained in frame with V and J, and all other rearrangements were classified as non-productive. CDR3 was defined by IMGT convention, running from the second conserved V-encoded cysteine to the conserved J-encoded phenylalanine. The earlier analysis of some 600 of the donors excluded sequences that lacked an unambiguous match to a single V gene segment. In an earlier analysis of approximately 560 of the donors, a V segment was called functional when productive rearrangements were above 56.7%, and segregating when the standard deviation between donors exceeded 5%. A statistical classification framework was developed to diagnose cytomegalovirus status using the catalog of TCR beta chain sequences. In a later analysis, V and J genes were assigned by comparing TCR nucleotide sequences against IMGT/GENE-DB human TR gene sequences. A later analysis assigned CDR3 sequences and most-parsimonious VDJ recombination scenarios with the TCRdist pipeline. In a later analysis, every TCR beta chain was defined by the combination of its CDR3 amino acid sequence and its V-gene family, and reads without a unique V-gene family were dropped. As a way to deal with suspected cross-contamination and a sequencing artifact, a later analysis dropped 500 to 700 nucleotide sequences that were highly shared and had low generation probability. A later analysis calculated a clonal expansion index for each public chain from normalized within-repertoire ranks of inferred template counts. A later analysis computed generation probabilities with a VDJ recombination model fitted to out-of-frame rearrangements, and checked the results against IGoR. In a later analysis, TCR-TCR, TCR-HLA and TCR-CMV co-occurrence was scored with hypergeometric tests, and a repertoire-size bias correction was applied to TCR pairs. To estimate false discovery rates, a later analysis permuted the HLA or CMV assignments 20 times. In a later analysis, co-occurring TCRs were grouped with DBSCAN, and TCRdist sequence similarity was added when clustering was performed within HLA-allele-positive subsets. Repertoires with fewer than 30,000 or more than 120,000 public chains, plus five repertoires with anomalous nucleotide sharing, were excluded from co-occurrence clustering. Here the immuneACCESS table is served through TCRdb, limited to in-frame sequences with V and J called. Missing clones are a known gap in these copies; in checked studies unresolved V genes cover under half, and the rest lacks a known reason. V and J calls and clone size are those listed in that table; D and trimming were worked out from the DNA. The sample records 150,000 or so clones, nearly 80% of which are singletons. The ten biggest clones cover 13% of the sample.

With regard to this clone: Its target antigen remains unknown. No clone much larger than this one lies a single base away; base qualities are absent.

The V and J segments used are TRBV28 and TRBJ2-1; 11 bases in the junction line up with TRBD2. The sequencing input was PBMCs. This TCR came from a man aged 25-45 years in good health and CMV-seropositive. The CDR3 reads CASRLAGEYSEQFF. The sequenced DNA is TGTGCCAGCAGACTAGCGGGAGAGTATAGTGAGCAGTTCTTC.